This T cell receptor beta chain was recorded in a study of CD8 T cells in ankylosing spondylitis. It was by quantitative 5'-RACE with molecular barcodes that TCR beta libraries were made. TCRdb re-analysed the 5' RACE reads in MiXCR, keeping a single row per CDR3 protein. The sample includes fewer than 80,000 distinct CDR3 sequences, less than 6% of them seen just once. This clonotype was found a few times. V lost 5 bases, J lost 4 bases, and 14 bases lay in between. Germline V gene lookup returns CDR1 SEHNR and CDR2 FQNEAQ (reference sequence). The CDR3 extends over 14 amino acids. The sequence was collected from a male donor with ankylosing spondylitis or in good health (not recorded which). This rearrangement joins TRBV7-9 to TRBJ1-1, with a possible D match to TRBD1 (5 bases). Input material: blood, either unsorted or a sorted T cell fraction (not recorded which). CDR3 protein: CASSDWDGATEAFF. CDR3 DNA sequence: TGTGCCAGCAGCGACTGGGACGGGGCCACTGAAGCTTTCTTT.